This T cell receptor (beta chain) was identified during a study of graft-versus-host responses after intestinal transplantation. On the study more broadly: In this cohort, recipients had multivisceral, liver-intestinal, or isolated intestinal transplants. All recipients got anti-thymocyte globulin induction, then tacrolimus and steroids for roughly three years.

Trimming cost V 0 bases and J 1 base; bases outside gene matches: 3. This CDR3 spans 16 amino acids. Germline assignment: CDR1 SGHRS and CDR2 YFSETQ. On this clone: What it binds is unknown.

Data came from immunoSEQ multiplex PCR; TCRdb stores just in-frame clones and leaves some out. This table holds about 90,000 clones, roughly 92% found once. The chain links TRBV5-1 to TRBJ2-1, with 8 nucleotides matching TRBD1. This TCR was recovered from a human donor who received an intestinal transplant. The specimen was unstimulated CD4+ T cells sorted from spleen or lymph node cells, collected before intestinal transplant. The CDR3 protein is CASSLAGTGSYNEQFF. CDR3 coding DNA: TGCGCCAGCAGCTTGGCCGGGACAGGTTCCTACAATGAGCAGTTCTTC.